This is a list of T cell receptor beta chains from one sample in a study of shared clonotypes between healthy human individuals. Clones were read by immunoSEQ multiplex PCR, and TCRdb kept only the in-frame ones, dropping some. The sample gives fewer than 850,000 clones, roughly 78% of which show up once; approximately 1.8% is in the top ten. Sequenced material: memory CD4+ T cells sorted from blood. The origin of the receptors is a woman aged 25 to 45 in good health. CDR3s include the opening cysteine and the closing phenylalanine or tryptophan.

>TRBJ2-3|TRBV6-4
CASAPPGTDTQYF
>TRBJ2-7|TRBV4-2
CASSQDWGISYEQYF
>TRBJ1-3|TRBV6-6
CASNPTGTGNTIYF
>TRBJ1-1|TRBV7-9
CASSLHRNPTEAFF
>TRBJ1-1|TRBV27
CASVPEAFF
>TRBJ2-7|TRBV28
CASSSPGQGSTYEQYF
>TRBJ2-7|TRBV19
CASSPRTSGTSYEQYF
>TRBJ2-2|TRBV5-1
CASSLLPGELFF
>TRBJ1-5|TRBV28
CASTYRGQGNQPQHF
>TRBJ2-5|TRBV28
CASSPAGGGETQYF
>TRBJ2-1|TRBV5-1
CASSLLTGGTYNEQFF
>TRBJ2-1|TRBV11-2
CASSLAGGSGYNEQFF
>TRBJ2-4|TRBV5-4
CASSYRGAKNIQYF
>TRBJ2-7|TRBV28
CASSTLAGAYEQYF
>TRBJ2-7|TRBV28
CASSFAFLQGSYEQYF
>TRBJ2-6|TRBV11-2
CASSISGGGSFGANVLTF
>TRBJ2-1|TRBV25-1
CASRGATSDYNEQFF
>TRBJ2-1|TRBV9
CASSGTGLNEQFF
>TRBJ2-3|TRBV27
CASKGLAVTDTQYF
>TRBJ2-7|TRBV5-6
CASSWTTYEQYF
>TRBJ1-2|TRBV7-2
CASSSGEKNYGYTF
>TRBJ2-5|TRBV10-2
CASRKQETQYF
>TRBJ2-2|TRBV11-2
CASSFWTSGTGELFF
>TRBJ2-1|TRBV29-1
CSSRLAGAFREQFF
>TRBJ2-1|TRBV19
CASRQGAWDNEQFF
>TRBJ2-7|TRBV5-1
CASSRTGSSYEQYF
>TRBJ1-2|TRBV5-1
CASSGGTGPYGYTF
>TRBJ2-3|TRBV7-9
CASSLTERTDTQYF
>TRBJ1-5|TRBV28
CASDPLSYQPQHF
>TRBJ1-2|TRBV27
CASSLLGPSSNYGYTF
>TRBJ2-3|TRBV7-6
CASSPYQGNRADTQYF
>TRBJ2-7|TRBV28
CASSIPSLVPFQTYEQYF
>TRBJ2-7|TRBV2
CASRGGTSGRYEQYF
>TRBJ2-1|TRBV9
CASSSRLAGPSTYNEQFF
>TRBJ2-7|TRBV6-5
CASSSPGGSYEQYF
>TRBJ2-7|TRBV27
CASSLAGANYEQYF
>TRBJ2-5|TRBV11-2
CASSPGFGKETQYF
>TRBJ2-1|TRBV2
CASARDSHNEQFF
>TRBJ2-1|TRBV6-4
CASSDSRTSGHNEQFF
>TRBJ2-7|TRBV28
CASSLTTAPYEQYF
>TRBJ1-4|TRBV6-6
CASRGQGATNEKLFF
>TRBJ2-7|TRBV5-1
CASSLGQGPYEQYF
>TRBJ2-1|TRBV25-1
CASSEWKREAYNEQFF
>TRBJ1-1|TRBV9
CASSVEDRVTTEAFF
>TRBJ2-7|TRBV2
CASSEYGGGYEQYF
>TRBJ2-1|TRBV2
CASSDPRAGVFHSYNEQFF
>TRBJ2-5|TRBV5-4
CASSLDEETQYF
>TRBJ1-2|TRBV2
CASSEDAIDRDF
>TRBJ2-5|TRBV11-2
CASSLSFETQYF
>TRBJ2-2|TRBV28
CASSFKGELFF
>TRBJ2-4|TRBV7-2
CASSLAEKNIQYF
>TRBJ1-1|TRBV28
CASSSMMAGASEAFF
>TRBJ2-2|TRBV6-5
CAGQSDVGGELFF
>TRBJ1-6|TRBV9
CASSVAIGANNSPLHF
>TRBJ2-5|TRBV5-1
CASSLWGERTQYF
>TRBJ1-5|TRBV5-6
CASSLRGGERNQPQHF
>TRBJ2-7|TRBV6-5
CASEGDGNEQYF
>TRBJ2-1|TRBV9
CASSPGQSSYNEQFF
>TRBJ1-6|TRBV6-5
CASSWSRNNSPLHF